The 3 T cell receptor beta chains listed next were all sequenced from one sample in a study of brain metastases from non-small cell lung cancer. Libraries were prepared by immunoSEQ multiplex PCR; TCRdb keeps only in-frame clonotypes and omits some of them. The sample includes 1,500 or so clones, around 86% seen only once; the top ten take under 20%. Sequencing was performed on tumor-adjacent normal tissue. Receptors originate from a donor aged 40 or over with non-small cell lung cancer.

This clone has a single count. The V and J genes are TRBV7-8 and TRBJ1-5, with 9 bases lining up with TRBD1. CDR1 and CDR2 (germline): SGHVS, FQNEAQ. The V segment lost 6 bases and the J segment 0 bases; nucleotides outside the gene matches: 6. CDR3 length equals 16 residues. The CDR3 here is CASRPGTGPSNQPQHF. Written as DNA, the CDR3 is TGTGCCAGCAGGCCCGGGACAGGGCCTAGCAATCAGCCCCAGCATTTT.

This rearrangement joins TRBV5-6 to TRBJ2-7, with TRBD2 identical over 8 bases. Germline V lookup: CDR1 SGHDT, CDR2 YYEEEE. The J segment lost 6 bases and the V segment lost 2 bases, leaving 16 bases of the junction unmatched. The CDR3 totals 17 residues. The DNA of the CDR3 is TGTGCCAGCAGCTTATTAGCGGGGAGGCCACGGCCGGGCGAGCAGTACTTC. Translated, it gives CASSLLAGRPRPGEQYF.

This clone has more than one count but fewer than ten. The rearrangement links TRBV2 to TRBJ2-1; D not certain. Trimming left V 8 bases short and J 7 bases short, with 15 bases between. The CDR3 has 13 amino acids. Germline V CDR1 and CDR2: SNHLY, FYNNEI. CDR3 protein: CASGSRSVNEQFF. The CDR3 coding sequence is TGTGCCAGCGGTAGCCGTTCGGTGAATGAGCAGTTCTTC. Full variable domain (rest looked up from reference TRBV2 and TRBJ2-1): EPEVTQTPSHQVTQMGQEVILRCVPISNHLYFYWYRQILGQKVEFLVSFYNNEISEKSEIFDDQFSVERPDGSNFTLKIRSTKLEDSAMYFCASGSRSVNEQFFGPGTRLTVL.